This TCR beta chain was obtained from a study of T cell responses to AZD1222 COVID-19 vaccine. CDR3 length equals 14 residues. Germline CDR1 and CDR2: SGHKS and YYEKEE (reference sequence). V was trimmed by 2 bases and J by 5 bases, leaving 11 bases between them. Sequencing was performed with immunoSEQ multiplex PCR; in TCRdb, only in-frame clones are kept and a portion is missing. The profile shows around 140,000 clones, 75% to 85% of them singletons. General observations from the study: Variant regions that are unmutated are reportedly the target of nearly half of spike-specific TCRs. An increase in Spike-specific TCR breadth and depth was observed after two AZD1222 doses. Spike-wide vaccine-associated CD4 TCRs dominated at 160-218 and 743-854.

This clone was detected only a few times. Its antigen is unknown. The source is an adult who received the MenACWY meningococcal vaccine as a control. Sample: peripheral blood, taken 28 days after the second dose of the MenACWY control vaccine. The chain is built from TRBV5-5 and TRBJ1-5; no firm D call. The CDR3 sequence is CASSFGTVDQPQHF. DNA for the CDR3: TGTGCCAGCAGCTTCGGCACGGTCGATCAGCCCCAGCATTTT.